The entry below describes one T cell receptor beta chain. The sample comes from a study of control samples from healthy donors and cancer patients. V was pared by 0 bases and J by 2 bases, with 7 bases between. Germline V CDR1 and CDR2: MNHEY, SVGEGT. The CDR3 is 15 amino acids. Only in-frame clones appear in the TCRdb table, and some are missing; sequencing was by immunoSEQ multiplex PCR. There are 120,000 or so clones in the sample; about 95% occur only once, and 3.6% lies in the top ten. The sequenced sample was blood. The chain combines TRBV6-2 or TRBV6-3 with TRBJ2-2; the D gene is possibly TRBD1 (5 bases). This clonotype was obtained from a man aged 25 to 40 in good health. The CDR3 nucleotides read TGTGCCAGCAGTTACTCGGACACCAACACCGGGGAGCTGTTTTTT. It yields the protein CASSYSDTNTGELFF.